These 18 T cell receptor beta chains originate from one sample sequenced in a study of blood T cell repertoires in COVID-19 (TCRdb year 2020). Library preparation was by the immunoSEQ multiplex PCR assay. TCRdb provides this immuneACCESS table in a form limited to in-frame rearrangements. Some clones are lacking; in checked studies, under half of them reflect an unresolved V gene, and why the rest are absent is not known. This sample gives roughly 380,000 clones in total; around 87% of them show up just once. Around 1.3% of the sample goes to the ten largest clones. What was sequenced was PBMCs or T cells enriched from blood (not recorded which). Receptors originate from a man aged 25 to 40 who had recovered from COVID-19.

The J gene is TRBJ1-4, the V gene TRBV6-5, with D tentatively TRBD1 (5 bases). The CDR3 is made up of 14 amino acids. The V end lost 7 bases, the J end lost 0 bases, and 9 bases lay between the germline ends. Germline V gives CDR1 MNHEY, CDR2 SVGAGI. CDR3: CASTRVATNEKLFF. The CDR3 DNA is TGTGCCAGCACCAGGGTTGCAACTAATGAAAAACTGTTTTTT.

This clone was recorded only once. The chain joins TRBV29-1 to TRBJ1-1; D is ambiguous. V was cut by 3 bases and J by 7 bases, with 12 bases left in between. CDR3 length: 12 residues. Germline V gene sequence: CDR1 SQVTM, CDR2 ANQGSEA. The CDR3 protein is CSVERDELEAFF. The CDR3 DNA follows: TGCAGCGTTGAGAGGGATGAGCTTGAAGCTTTCTTT.

The CDR3: CASSLARGGTGELFF. CDR3 DNA: TGTGCCAGCAGTTTAGCCAGGGGTGGGACCGGGGAGCTGTTTTTT. V and J are TRBV27 and TRBJ2-2, with D perhaps matching TRBD1 (6 bases). The CDR3 consists of 15 residues. Trimming stripped 2 bases from V and 5 bases from J, with 12 bases between. CDR1 MNHEY and CDR2 SMNVEV come from the germline V gene (reference sequence).

A remark on this clone: Other nucleotide sequences in the sample specify the same CDR3. The chain uses TRBV4-1 and TRBJ2-7, with D perhaps TRBD1 (6 bases). Germline CDR1 reads MGHRA; CDR2 reads YSYEKL. The germline V and J ends were trimmed by 2 bases and 4 bases, with 9 bases remaining between them. This CDR3 has 13 amino acids. The CDR3 DNA is TGCGCCAGCAGCCAACAACAGGGATACGAGCAGTACTTC. Protein sequence: CASSQQQGYEQYF.

This sequence joins TRBV30 and TRBJ1-3, with 7 positions matching TRBD1. The length of the CDR3 is 17 residues. Trimming cost V 1 base and J 0 bases; bases outside gene matches: 9. The germline V gene encodes CDR1 GTSNPN and CDR2 SVGIG (reference sequence). The CDR3 region is CAWSGPGQPSSGNTIYF. CDR3 bases: TGTGCCTGGAGTGGGCCGGGACAGCCAAGCTCTGGAAACACCATATATTTT.

The chain carries TRBV7-2 and TRBJ1-5, with 7 bases aligning to TRBD1. V shed 4 bases and J 3 bases; nucleotides not matched to a gene: 6. Germline values: CDR1 SGHTA, CDR2 FQGNSA. There are 15 residues in the CDR3. DNA of the CDR3: TGTGCCAGCAGCTCCCCCGACAGGGACAATCAGCCCCAGCATTTT. It specifies CASSSPDRDNQPQHF.

V is TRBV6-5 and J is TRBJ2-1, with TRBD2 as a possible D gene (6 bases). Germline V CDR1 and CDR2: MNHEY, SVGAGI. V lost 0 bases and J lost 7, with 10 bases in between. This CDR3 spans 14 amino acids. The CDR3 loop is CASSYSGLKNEQFF. CDR3 DNA: TGTGCCAGCAGTTACTCGGGACTTAAAAATGAGCAGTTCTTC.

The V call is TRBV4-2, the J call TRBJ2-3, with 10 nucleotides matching TRBD1. V shed 3 bases and J 3 bases; nucleotides not matched to a gene: 6. There are 16 residues in the CDR3. Germline CDR1 and CDR2: LGHNA and YNFKEQ. The CDR3 DNA sequence: TGTGCCAGCAGCCATGGGGGACAGGGGACAACAGATACGCAGTATTTT. Translating gives CASSHGGQGTTDTQYF.

The chain uses TRBV4-1 and TRBJ2-1, with D possibly TRBD1 on 5 matching bases. Germline V CDR1 and CDR2: MGHRA, YSYEKL. V was cut by 5 bases and J by 10 bases, with 12 bases left in between. The CDR3 runs 12 residues. Here the CDR3 reads CASSKAWTEQFF. CDR3 DNA: TGCGCCAGCAGCAAAGCCTGGACAGAGCAGTTCTTC.

The J gene is TRBJ2-2, the V gene TRBV24-1; the D is unclear. Germline values: CDR1 KGHDR, CDR2 SFDVKD. There are 13 residues in the CDR3. V gave up 6 bases and J gave up 3 bases, with 7 bases separating them. This CDR3 reads CATSLRDTGELFF. CDR3 sequence (DNA): TGTGCCACCAGTCTACGGGACACCGGGGAGCTGTTTTTT.

The rearrangement uses TRBV19 and TRBJ2-4, with TRBD1 matching 10 bases. Germline-derived CDR1 and CDR2 are LNHDA and SQIVND (reference sequence). There are 15 residues in the CDR3. Trimming removed 4 bases from V and 9 bases from J; junction bases left unmatched: 9. Here the CDR3 DNA reads TGTGCCAGTAGTACGGGACAGGGGATATGGGTCATTCAGTACTTC. Translating it yields CASSTGQGIWVIQYF.

The table lists this clone with a count of one. The chain uses TRBV18 and TRBJ2-1; a weak D match, TRBD2 (6 bases). This CDR3 comprises 12 residues. The germline V gene encodes CDR1 KGHSH and CDR2 LQKENI. V lost 8 bases and J 9 bases, leaving 14 bases between the germline ends. The CDR3 DNA is TGTGCCAGCACCGCCCGGGACTTTGAGCAGTTCTTC. It is translated as CASTARDFEQFF.

The chain joins TRBV10-2 to TRBJ2-2, with TRBD1 identical over 10 bases. Germline V gene lookup returns CDR1 WSHSY and CDR2 SAAADI. The ends lost 1 base at V and 4 bases at J; junction bases unmatched: 3. The CDR3 extends over 16 amino acids. Written as DNA, the CDR3 is TGCGCCAGCAGTGAGTGGTGGGACAGGGGCACCGGGGAGCTGTTTTTT. Protein sequence: CASSEWWDRGTGELFF.

The DNA for the CDR3 is TGTGCCAGTAGTAGGGGACTTGGAGATGGTGATGAAAAACTGTTTTTT. Its translation: CASSRGLGDGDEKLFF. The V and J genes are TRBV19 and TRBJ1-4; D perhaps matches TRBD1 (5 bases). Trimming removed 4 bases at V and 6 bases at J, with 18 bases between. The CDR3 totals 16 residues. Germline V gene sequence: CDR1 LNHDA, CDR2 SQIVND (reference sequence).

This clone was counted a few times. The V and J genes are TRBV30 and TRBJ2-3, with unresolved D. CDR3 length: 13 amino acids. The V end lost 5 bases, the J end lost 6 bases, and 15 bases lay between the germline ends. Germline V gene sequence: CDR1 GTSNPN, CDR2 SVGIG (reference sequence). The CDR3 DNA sequence: TGTGCCTGGGCGCTGAGGCGATCGGATACGCAGTATTTT. This encodes CAWALRRSDTQYF.

This chain links TRBV9 with TRBJ2-7, with 7 bases matching TRBD1. Germline V gene sequence: CDR1 SGDLS, CDR2 YYNGEE. Losses at the gene ends were 1 base for V and 4 bases for J; bases not matched to a gene: 8. The CDR3 is 15 residues long. CDR3 nucleotide sequence: TGTGCCAGCAGCGTACGACAGGGAATTGTGTACGAGCAGTACTTC. Encoded protein: CASSVRQGIVYEQYF.

The J gene is TRBJ1-1, the V gene TRBV7-9; D remains unclear. V was clipped by 10 bases and J by 7 bases, with 10 bases between them. This CDR3 has 10 residues. Germline CDR1 and CDR2: SEHNR and FQNEAQ (reference sequence). The CDR3 region has the DNA TGTGCCACCGTGGAGATTGAAGCTTTCTTT. Its translation: CATVEIEAFF.

The rearrangement links TRBV5-4 to TRBJ2-2; D is ambiguous. The CDR3 sequence is 14 residues long. Germline values: CDR1 SGHNT, CDR2 YYREEE (reference sequence). V lost 4 bases and J lost 1, with 8 bases in between. CDR3 in DNA: TGTGCCAGCAGCGGTGCGGTGAACACCGGGGAGCTGTTTTTT. This encodes CASSGAVNTGELFF.